This T cell receptor (beta chain) was captured in a study of regulatory T cells in long-lasting Graves disease. Time point of the sample: persistent/refractory GD, antithyroid drugs over 5 years with positive TRAb. Extracted PBMC RNA gave rise to the TCR library. Graves' disease was diagnosed by American Thyroid Association guidelines. CDR1 is DFQATT, CDR2 SNEGSKA, per germline (reference sequence). Losses at the gene ends were 0 bases for V and 6 bases for J; bases not matched to a gene: 8. CDR3 length equals 15 residues. iRepertoire HTBI primers and Arm-PCR of CDR3 regions built TCR beta libraries. In the original analysis: Overall, samples carried approximately 60 TRBV and about 15 TRBJ segments. One entry per CDR3 protein, called by TCRdb with MiXCR from the multiplex PCR reads. The V and J calls and clone size are TCRdb's, not the authors'. Found here are about 660,000 distinct CDR3 sequences, around 30% of them singletons; the top ten hold about 42%.

This TCR was sampled from a female donor with Graves disease. The gene calls are TRBV20-1 and TRBJ1-1, with 9 bases matching TRBD1. The source material was peripheral blood mononuclear cells (PBMCs), sampled when the disease was refractory, from a patient treated with antithyroid drugs. DNA of the CDR3: TGCAGTGCTAGAGATGTGGGGACAGGGAAGGCTGAAGCTTTCTTT. Translation gives CSARDVGTGKAEAFF.